This is a list of T cell receptor beta chains from one sample in a study of blood T cell repertoires in COVID-19. The assay was immunoSEQ multiplex PCR, and TCRdb's table has in-frame clones only and misses some. The sample consists of about 81,000 clones, 91% of them appearing once. The sequencing sample was made of peripheral blood. The source of these receptors is a woman between 50 and 59 years old in a cohort sampled during active COVID-19. Both conserved end residues are part of each CDR3. A D gene is named only where the DNA matches it firmly. The size of a clone is reported for some rows only, either as once, few or many, or as a class for expanded clones.

V,D,size,J,CDR3,DNA
TRBV5-1,.,.,TRBJ1-1,CASSLGDREAFF,TGCGCCAGCAGCTTGGGCGACAGAGAAGCTTTCTTT
TRBV5-5,.,.,TRBJ2-2,CASSLGTVPRELFF,TGTGCCAGCAGCCTTGGGACTGTTCCGCGGGAGCTGTTTTTT
TRBV30,.,.,TRBJ1-6,CAWSAKRVGRLATLHF,TGTGCCTGGAGTGCAAAACGGGTCGGTAGACTGGCCACCCTCCACTTT
TRBV3-1/TRBV3-2,.,few,TRBJ2-3,CASSQDTRYSSTDTQYF,TGTGCCAGCAGCCAAGATACCAGGTACTCATCCACAGATACGCAGTATTTT
TRBV7-2,TRBD1,once,TRBJ1-2,CASSRQGLNYGYTF,TGTGCCAGCAGTCGACAGGGTCTCAACTATGGCTACACCTTC
TRBV3-1/TRBV3-2,.,.,TRBJ1-5,CASSQDRNQPQHF,TGTGCCAGCAGCCAAGACAGGAATCAGCCCCAGCATTTT
TRBV14,.,.,TRBJ2-4,CASSLLPQGHSIQYF,TGTGCCAGCAGCCTACTACCCCAGGGACACAGCATTCAGTACTTC
TRBV27,.,.,TRBJ2-1,CASSDGGTYNEQFF,TGTGCCAGCTCCGACGGGGGTACCTACAATGAGCAGTTCTTC
TRBV7-6,.,.,TRBJ2-7,CASSLATDTRSYEQYF,TGTGCCAGCAGCTTAGCGACAGATACCCGCTCCTACGAGCAGTACTTC
TRBV4-1,TRBD1,.,TRBJ1-1,CASSQLGQGAFEAFF,TGCGCCAGCAGCCAACTTGGACAGGGGGCGTTTGAAGCTTTCTTT
TRBV2,TRBD2,.,TRBJ2-3,CASSDPAGTDTQYF,TGTGCCAGCAGTGACCCAGCGGGGACAGATACGCAGTATTTT
TRBV28,.,few,TRBJ2-7,CASSPPLREQYF,TGTGCCAGCAGCCCCCCCCTTCGGGAGCAGTACTTC
TRBV11-3,.,.,TRBJ1-4,CASSRGGNNEKLFF,TGTGCCAGCAGCCGCGGGGGGAATAATGAAAAACTGTTTTTT
TRBV2,.,.,TRBJ1-1,CASSEAGLNINTEAFF,TGTGCCAGCAGTGAAGCGGGACTAAATATCAACACTGAAGCTTTCTTT
TRBV30,TRBD2,.,TRBJ2-1,CAWSQRLAGNEQFF,TGTGCCTGGAGTCAGAGGCTAGCGGGTAATGAGCAGTTCTTC
TRBV19,.,.,TRBJ1-6,CASRSGGNNSPLHF,TGTGCCAGTAGATCCGGGGGAAATAATTCACCCCTCCACTTT
TRBV2,.,.,TRBJ2-3,CASSPGRGSTDTQYF,TGTGCCAGCAGTCCCGGCAGGGGTAGCACAGATACGCAGTATTTT
TRBV2,TRBD1,.,TRBJ1-4,CASSRGQGNEKLFF,TGTGCCAGCTCCCGAGGACAGGGGAACGAAAAACTGTTTTTT
TRBV28,.,once,TRBJ1-2,CASSLGTSQIYGYTF,TGTGCCAGCAGTCTTGGGACATCCCAAATCTATGGCTACACCTTC
TRBV27,.,.,TRBJ1-2,CASSLTGKNYGYTF,TGTGCCAGCAGTTTAACAGGGAAAAACTATGGCTACACCTTC
TRBV29-1,.,.,TRBJ1-1,CSVDRGSSFTEAFF,TGCAGCGTTGACCGGGGATCGAGCTTCACTGAAGCTTTCTTT
TRBV9,TRBD2,.,TRBJ2-1,CASSASGTSGETAYNEQFF,TGTGCCAGCAGCGCCTCCGGGACTAGCGGGGAGACGGCCTACAATGAGCAGTTCTTC
TRBV5-4,.,.,TRBJ1-1,CASSFGGGSTEAFF,TGTGCCAGCAGCTTTGGGGGGGGGAGCACTGAAGCTTTCTTT
TRBV7-6,TRBD1,.,TRBJ2-1,CASSQLPTRDRGGNEQFF,TGTGCCAGCAGCCAGCTCCCAACCCGGGACAGGGGTGGTAATGAGCAGTTCTTC
TRBV7-3,TRBD2,.,TRBJ2-1,CASSLSGSGGNEQFF,TGTGCCAGCAGCTTAAGCGGGAGTGGTGGAAATGAGCAGTTCTTC
TRBV7-6,TRBD1,.,TRBJ2-3,CASILTGASTDTQYF,TGTGCCAGCATACTTACAGGGGCTAGCACAGATACGCAGTATTTT
TRBV18,.,.,TRBJ1-2,CASSVSDSRGGYTF,TGTGCCAGCTCGGTGTCGGACAGCCGGGGTGGCTACACCTTC
TRBV4-2,TRBD2,.,TRBJ2-1,CASSHPPGLQNNEQFF,TGTGCCAGCAGCCACCCCCCGGGACTACAGAACAATGAGCAGTTCTTC
TRBV18,TRBD1,.,TRBJ1-2,CASSPPGQGGGYTF,TGTGCCAGCTCACCTCCGGGACAGGGAGGTGGCTACACCTTC
TRBV5-6,.,few,TRBJ2-7,CASSLAGYYEQYF,TGTGCCAGCAGCTTGGCGGGGTACTACGAGCAGTACTTC
TRBV9,.,.,TRBJ2-3,CASSAEEADTQYF,TGTGCCAGCAGCGCCGAAGAGGCAGATACGCAGTATTTT
TRBV5-5,.,.,TRBJ2-1,CASSLGANEQFF,TGTGCCAGCAGCTTAGGAGCCAATGAGCAGTTCTTC
TRBV24-1,TRBD2,.,TRBJ2-1,CATSDLWGAGGYNEQFF,TGTGCCACCAGTGATTTATGGGGAGCGGGAGGTTACAATGAGCAGTTCTTC
TRBV9,TRBD1,.,TRBJ2-5,CASSVAQGAETQYF,TGTGCCAGCAGCGTAGCTCAGGGGGCAGAGACCCAGTACTTC
TRBV2,TRBD1,once,TRBJ1-1,CASSEQRGRNTEAFF,TGTGCCAGCAGTGAACAAAGGGGGCGGAACACTGAAGCTTTCTTT
TRBV4-2,TRBD2,.,TRBJ2-6,CASSQVAGFSGANVLTF,TGTGCCAGCAGCCAAGTAGCGGGGTTCTCTGGGGCCAACGTCCTGACTTTC
TRBV7-9,.,.,TRBJ2-2,CASSLTVQAGELFF,TGTGCCAGCAGCTTGACAGTTCAGGCCGGGGAGCTGTTTTTT
TRBV10-3,TRBD2,.,TRBJ2-3,CAISESTSGVSTDTQYF,TGTGCCATCAGTGAGTCTACTAGCGGGGTTAGCACAGATACGCAGTATTTT
TRBV6-5,.,.,TRBJ1-2,CASRASANYGYTF,TGTGCCAGCAGGGCTTCAGCTAACTATGGCTACACCTTC
TRBV29-1,.,.,TRBJ2-5,CSTTGSGETQYF,TGCAGTACCACAGGGTCGGGAGAGACCCAGTACTTC
TRBV27,.,few,TRBJ2-7,CASSPGGNLNEQYF,TGTGCCAGCAGCCCCGGGGGTAATCTGAACGAGCAGTACTTC
TRBV7-2,.,.,TRBJ1-3,CASSSDSGGSGNTIYF,TGTGCCAGCAGCTCCGATAGCGGGGGCTCTGGAAACACCATATATTTT
TRBV5-5,.,once,TRBJ1-4,CASSPRRDTYNEKLFF,TGTGCCAGCAGCCCACGCCGGGACACCTATAATGAAAAACTGTTTTTT